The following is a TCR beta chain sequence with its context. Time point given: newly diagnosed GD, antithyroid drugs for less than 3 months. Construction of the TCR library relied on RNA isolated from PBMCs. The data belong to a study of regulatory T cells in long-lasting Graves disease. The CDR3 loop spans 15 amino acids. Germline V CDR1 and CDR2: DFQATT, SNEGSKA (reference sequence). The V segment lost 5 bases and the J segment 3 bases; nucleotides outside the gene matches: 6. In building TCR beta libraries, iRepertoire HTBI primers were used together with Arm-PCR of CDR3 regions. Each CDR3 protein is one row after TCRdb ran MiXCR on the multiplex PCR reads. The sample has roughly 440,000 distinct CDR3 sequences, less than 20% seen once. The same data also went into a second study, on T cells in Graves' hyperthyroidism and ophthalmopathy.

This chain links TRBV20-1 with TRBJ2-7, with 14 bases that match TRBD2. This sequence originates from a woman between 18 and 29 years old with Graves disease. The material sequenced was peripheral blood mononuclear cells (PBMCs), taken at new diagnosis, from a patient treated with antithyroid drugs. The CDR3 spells CSAVGLAGDNYEQYF. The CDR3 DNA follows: TGCAGTGCTGTGGGACTAGCGGGAGATAACTACGAGCAGTACTTC.